The T cell receptor (beta chain) described here comes from a study of blood T cell repertoires in COVID-19. The CDR3 has 14 residues. J was trimmed by 4 bases and V by 10 bases; bases with no gene match: 7. Per germline, CDR1 MNHNY and CDR2 SVGAGI (reference sequence). In the authors' methods: Counts of nucleated cells, estimated from reference gene primer amplification, were obtained. Repertoires were generated with immunoSEQ multiplex PCR, while TCRdb's copy carries only in-frame clones and drops some. Clonal size and the V and J genes are those of that table, whereas D and trimming came from the DNA. This sample has 390,000 or so clones, with approximately 87% found just once. Seattle patient enrollment occurred during active infection, with longitudinal follow-up thereafter.

The sequence came from a woman under 40 with COVID-19, enrolled during active disease. The chain employs TRBV6-6 and TRBJ2-2; 9 positions match TRBD2. Source material: peripheral blood. In DNA, the CDR3 is TGTGCCACCCCGGGGCGGGAGGGCACCGGGGAGCTGTTTTTT. Protein sequence: CATPGREGTGELFF.